This T cell receptor beta chain originates from a study of technical replicates of blood from a handful of donors. V shed 0 bases and J shed 0 bases, with 4 bases lying between them. Per the germline V gene, CDR1 is SGHTA and CDR2 is FQGTGA. The CDR3 consists of 14 residues. TCRdb's table, derived via immunoSEQ multiplex PCR, lists solely in-frame clones and lacks some. This table has roughly 64,000 clones, around nine tenths appearing once. The source material was PBMCs. V gene TRBV7-3 combines with J gene TRBJ2-3; D remains ambiguous. The source of this sequence is a human donor in good health. Some clones in this sample may be carry-over from other donors' samples. Here the CDR3 reads CASSLTASTDTQYF. For the CDR3, the DNA is TGTGCCAGCAGCTTAACGGCTAGCACAGATACGCAGTATTTT.